This TCR beta chain stems from a study of radiotherapy plus CTLA-4 blockade in lung cancer. The V end lost 4 bases, the J end lost 5 bases, and 21 bases lay between the germline ends. This CDR3 is built from 16 residues. In germline, CDR1 is SGHNT, CDR2 YYREEE (reference sequence). Sequencing was performed with immunoSEQ multiplex PCR; in TCRdb, only in-frame clones are kept and a portion is missing. The sample holds 55,000 or so clones, 82% seen once. The source material was peripheral blood, sampled from a patient treated with radiotherapy plus ipilimumab. The sequence derives from a human donor with non-small cell lung cancer whose response to radiotherapy plus ipilimumab could not be evaluated. The rearrangement links TRBV5-4 to TRBJ1-1; D is perhaps TRBD1 (6 bases). The chain's CDR3 is CASSPGGAAPRTEAFF. CDR3 DNA sequence: TGTGCCAGCAGCCCGGGGGGGGCAGCGCCCCGGACTGAAGCTTTCTTT.